The present T cell receptor beta chain was sequenced within a study of CD8 T cells in Susac syndrome. cDNA came from around 0.54 to 1 ug RNA primed by random hexamers. Across 54 Vbeta and 13 Jbeta, TCR beta CDR3 was amplified with immunoSEQ multiplex PCR. TCRdb fed the immunoSEQ multiplex PCR reads into MiXCR, producing one record per CDR3 protein. The sample includes 180,000 or so distinct CDR3 sequences, around 94% of them seen just once. CDR3 length: 11 residues. Germline CDR1 reads GTSNPN; CDR2 reads SVGIG (reference sequence). V lost 0 bases and J 5 bases, leaving 4 bases between the germline ends. This clonotype turned up a few times. Its antigen is not known. Study observations and caveats: The study recognized that its TCR sequencing and HLA analysis covered a relatively small number of individuals.

Controls were healthy donors (matched for age and sex). TEMRA cells were FACS-enriched, with CD8+ and CD4+ T cells isolated negatively. This TCR was sampled from a human donor in good health. Sequencing was performed on CD4+ T cells from PBMCs. This chain uses TRBV30 with TRBJ2-5; D call uncertain. In DNA form, the CDR3 reads TGTGCCTGGAGTGTTGGGGAGACCCAGTACTTC. Protein sequence: CAWSVGETQYF.